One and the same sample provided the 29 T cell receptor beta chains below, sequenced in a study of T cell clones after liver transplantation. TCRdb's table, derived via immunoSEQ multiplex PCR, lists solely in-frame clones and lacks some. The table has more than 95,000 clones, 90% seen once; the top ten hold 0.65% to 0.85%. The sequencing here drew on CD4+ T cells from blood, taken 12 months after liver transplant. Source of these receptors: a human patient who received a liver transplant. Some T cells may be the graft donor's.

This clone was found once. The DNA for the CDR3 is TGTGCCAGCAGCTTAGCCGGGGAGAGTGGGACCCAGTACTTC. This encodes CASSLAGESGTQYF. The V gene is TRBV7-9, the J gene TRBJ2-5, with D possibly being TRBD2 (5 bases). The V gene's germline CDR1 is SEHNR and CDR2 FQNEAQ (reference sequence). This CDR3 is 14 amino acids long. V lost 0 bases to trimming and J lost 7 bases, with 12 bases between them.

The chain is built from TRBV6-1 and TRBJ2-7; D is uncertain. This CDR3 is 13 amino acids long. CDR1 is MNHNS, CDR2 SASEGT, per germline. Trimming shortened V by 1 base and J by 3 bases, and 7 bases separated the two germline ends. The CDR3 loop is CASSEVRVYEQYF. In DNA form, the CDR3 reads TGTGCCAGCAGTGAAGTAAGGGTCTACGAGCAGTACTTC.

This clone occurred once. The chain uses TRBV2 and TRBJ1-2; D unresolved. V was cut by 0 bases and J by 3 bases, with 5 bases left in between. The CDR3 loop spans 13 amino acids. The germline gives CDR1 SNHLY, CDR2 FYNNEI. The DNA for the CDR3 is TGTGCCAGCAGTGAAGCGCGGGACTATGGCTACACCTTC. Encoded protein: CASSEARDYGYTF. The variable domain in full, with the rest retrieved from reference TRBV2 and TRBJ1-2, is EPEVTQTPSHQVTQMGQEVILRCVPISNHLYFYWYRQILGQKVEFLVSFYNNEISEKSEIFDDQFSVERPDGSNFTLKIRSTKLEDSAMYFCASSEARDYGYTFGSGTRLTVV.

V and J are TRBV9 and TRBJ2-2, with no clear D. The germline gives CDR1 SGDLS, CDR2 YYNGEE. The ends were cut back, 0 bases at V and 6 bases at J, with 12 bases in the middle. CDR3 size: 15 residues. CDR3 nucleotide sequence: TGTGCCAGCAGCGTAGAGATCCAGCCCCCCGGGGAGCTGTTTTTT. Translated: CASSVEIQPPGELFF.

CDR3 region: CASRPDGQETQYF. The CDR3 DNA reads as TGTGCCAGCCGACCCGACGGTCAAGAGACCCAGTACTTC. The gene calls are TRBV6-5 and TRBJ2-5; D call uncertain. V was pared by 8 bases and J by 2 bases, with 12 bases between. CDR1 is MNHEY and CDR2 is SVGAGI in the germline V gene. CDR3 length equals 13 residues.

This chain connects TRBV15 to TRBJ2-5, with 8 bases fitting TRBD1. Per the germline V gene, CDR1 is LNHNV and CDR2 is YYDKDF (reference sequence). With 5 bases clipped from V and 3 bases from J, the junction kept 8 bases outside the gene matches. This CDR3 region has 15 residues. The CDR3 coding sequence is TGTGCCACCAGCCCCCGACAGGGGACGAAAGAGACCCAGTACTTC. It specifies CATSPRQGTKETQYF.

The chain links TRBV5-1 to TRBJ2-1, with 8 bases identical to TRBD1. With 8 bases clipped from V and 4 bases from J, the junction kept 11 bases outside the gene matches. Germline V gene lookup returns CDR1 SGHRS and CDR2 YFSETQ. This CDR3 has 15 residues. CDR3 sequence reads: CASHRETGVYNEQFF. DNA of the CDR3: TGCGCCAGTCACCGCGAGACAGGGGTATACAATGAGCAGTTCTTC. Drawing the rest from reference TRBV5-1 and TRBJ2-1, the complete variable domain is KAGVTQTPRYLIKTRGQQVTLSCSPISGHRSVSWYQQTPGQGLQFLFEYFSETQRNKGNFPGRFSGRQFSNSRSEMNVSTLELGDSALYLCASHRETGVYNEQFFGPGTRLTVL.

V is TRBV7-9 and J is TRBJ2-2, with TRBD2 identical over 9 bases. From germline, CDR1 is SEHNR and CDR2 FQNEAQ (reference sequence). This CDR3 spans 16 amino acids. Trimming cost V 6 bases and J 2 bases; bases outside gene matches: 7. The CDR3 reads CASRRGLALNTGELFF. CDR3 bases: TGTGCCAGCAGGAGGGGACTAGCCCTTAACACCGGGGAGCTGTTTTTT.

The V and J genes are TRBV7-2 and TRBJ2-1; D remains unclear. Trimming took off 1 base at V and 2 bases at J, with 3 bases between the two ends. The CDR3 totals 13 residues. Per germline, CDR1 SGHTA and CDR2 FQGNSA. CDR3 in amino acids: CASSLGPYNEQFF. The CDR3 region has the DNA TGTGCCAGCAGCTTAGGACCCTACAATGAGCAGTTCTTC.

The CDR3 DNA sequence: TGTGCCAGCAGATCCCGGGACTGGGGCTTCGCGAACACCGGGGAGCTGTTTTTT. It translates to CASRSRDWGFANTGELFF. The chain uses TRBV7-2 and TRBJ2-2, with a tentative D call TRBD2 (6 bases). Trimming cost V 6 bases and J 0 bases, with 20 bases left between them. Germline CDR1 and CDR2: SGHTA and FQGNSA. The CDR3 length is 18 residues.

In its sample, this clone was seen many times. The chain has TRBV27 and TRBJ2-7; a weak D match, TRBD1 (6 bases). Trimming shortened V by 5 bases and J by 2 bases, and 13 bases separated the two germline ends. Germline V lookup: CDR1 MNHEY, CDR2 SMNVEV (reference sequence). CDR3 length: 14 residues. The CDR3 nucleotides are TGTGCCAGCAGTCTGCAGGGGAAAACCTACGAGCAGTACTTC. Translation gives CASSLQGKTYEQYF.

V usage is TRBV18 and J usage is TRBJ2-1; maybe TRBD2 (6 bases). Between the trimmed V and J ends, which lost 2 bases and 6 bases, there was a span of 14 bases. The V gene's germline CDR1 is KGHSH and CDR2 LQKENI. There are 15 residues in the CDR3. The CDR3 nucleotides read TGTGCCAGCTCACCATTGTCAGGGCGGGGCAATGAGCAGTTCTTC. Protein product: CASSPLSGRGNEQFF.

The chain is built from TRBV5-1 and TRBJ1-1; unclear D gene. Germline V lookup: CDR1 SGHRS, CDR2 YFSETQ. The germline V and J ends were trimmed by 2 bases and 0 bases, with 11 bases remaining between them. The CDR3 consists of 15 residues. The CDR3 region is CASSFVSILNTEAFF. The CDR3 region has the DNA TGCGCCAGCAGCTTCGTAAGTATCTTGAACACTGAAGCTTTCTTT.

The DNA of the CDR3 is TGCGCCAGCAGCCCAAGACAGGGAGCGAACACCGGGGAGCTGTTTTTT. Its translation: CASSPRQGANTGELFF. The chain recombines TRBV5-1 with TRBJ2-2; 7 bases line up with TRBD1. The CDR3 spans 16 residues. The V and J ends lost 4 bases and 0 bases, in that order; junction bases with no gene match: 6. The V gene's germline CDR1 is SGHRS and CDR2 YFSETQ.

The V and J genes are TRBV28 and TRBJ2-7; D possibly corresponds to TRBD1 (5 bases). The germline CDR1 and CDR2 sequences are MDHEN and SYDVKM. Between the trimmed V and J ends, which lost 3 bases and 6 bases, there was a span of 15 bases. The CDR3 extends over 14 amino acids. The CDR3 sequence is CASSLFQGLGEQYF. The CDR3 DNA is TGTGCCAGCAGTTTGTTTCAGGGCCTTGGCGAGCAGTACTTC.

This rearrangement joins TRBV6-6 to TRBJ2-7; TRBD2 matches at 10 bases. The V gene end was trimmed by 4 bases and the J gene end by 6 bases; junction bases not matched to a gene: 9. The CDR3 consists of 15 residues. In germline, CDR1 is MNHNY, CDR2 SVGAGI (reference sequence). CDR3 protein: CASSWTSGGEVEQYF. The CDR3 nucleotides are TGTGCCAGCAGTTGGACTAGCGGAGGAGAGGTCGAGCAGTACTTC.

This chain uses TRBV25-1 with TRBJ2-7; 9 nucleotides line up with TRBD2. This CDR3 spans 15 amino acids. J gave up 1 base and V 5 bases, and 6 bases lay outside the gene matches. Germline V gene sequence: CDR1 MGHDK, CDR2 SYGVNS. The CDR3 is CASSKAGGTSYEQYF. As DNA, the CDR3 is TGTGCCAGCAGTAAAGCGGGAGGTACGTCCTACGAGCAGTACTTC.

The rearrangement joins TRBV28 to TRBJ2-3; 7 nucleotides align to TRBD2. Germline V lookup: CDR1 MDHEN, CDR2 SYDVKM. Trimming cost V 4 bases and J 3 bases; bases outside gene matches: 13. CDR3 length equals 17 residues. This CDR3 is CASSSLTGGGRTDTQYF. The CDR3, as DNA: TGTGCCAGCAGTTCTTTGACGGGGGGAGGAAGGACAGATACGCAGTATTTT.

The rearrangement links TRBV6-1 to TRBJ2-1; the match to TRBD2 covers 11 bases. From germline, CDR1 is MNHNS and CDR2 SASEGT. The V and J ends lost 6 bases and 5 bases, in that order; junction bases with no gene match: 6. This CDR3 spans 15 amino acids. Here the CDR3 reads CASRAGTSGDNEQFF. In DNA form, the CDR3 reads TGTGCCAGCAGAGCCGGGACTAGCGGTGACAATGAGCAGTTCTTC.

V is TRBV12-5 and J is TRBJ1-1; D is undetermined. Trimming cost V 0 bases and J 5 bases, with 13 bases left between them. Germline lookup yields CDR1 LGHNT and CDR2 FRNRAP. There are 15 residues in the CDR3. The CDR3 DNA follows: TGTGCTAGTGGTTTGGTCCAATTAATGGGGACTGAAGCTTTCTTT. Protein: CASGLVQLMGTEAFF.

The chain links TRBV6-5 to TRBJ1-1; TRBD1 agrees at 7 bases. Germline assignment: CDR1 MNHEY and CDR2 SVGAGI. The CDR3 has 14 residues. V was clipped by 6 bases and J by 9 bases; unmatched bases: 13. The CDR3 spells CASSPGTATPKAFF. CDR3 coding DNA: TGTGCCAGCAGCCCCGGGACAGCAACCCCTAAAGCTTTCTTT.

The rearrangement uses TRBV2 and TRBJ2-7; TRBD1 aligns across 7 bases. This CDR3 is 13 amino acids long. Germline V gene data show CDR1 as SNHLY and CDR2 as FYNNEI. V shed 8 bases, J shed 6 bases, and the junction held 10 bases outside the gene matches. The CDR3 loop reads CASSEQGMGEQYF. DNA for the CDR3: TGTGCCAGCTCAGAACAGGGGATGGGCGAGCAGTACTTC. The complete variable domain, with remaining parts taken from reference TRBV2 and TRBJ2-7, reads EPEVTQTPSHQVTQMGQEVILRCVPISNHLYFYWYRQILGQKVEFLVSFYNNEISEKSEIFDDQFSVERPDGSNFTLKIRSTKLEDSAMYFCASSEQGMGEQYFGPGTRLTVT.

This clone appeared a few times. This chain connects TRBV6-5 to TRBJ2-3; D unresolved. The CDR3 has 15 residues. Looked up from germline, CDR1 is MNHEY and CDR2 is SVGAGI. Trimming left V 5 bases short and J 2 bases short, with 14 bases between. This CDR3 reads CASSNRALSTDTQYF. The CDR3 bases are TGTGCCAGCAGTAACCGGGCCTTATCCACAGATACGCAGTATTTT.

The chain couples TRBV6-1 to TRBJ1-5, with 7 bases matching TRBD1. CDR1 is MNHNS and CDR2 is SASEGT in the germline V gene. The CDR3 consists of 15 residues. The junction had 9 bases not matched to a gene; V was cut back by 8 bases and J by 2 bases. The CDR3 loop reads CASVTGTVGNQPQHF. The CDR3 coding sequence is TGTGCCAGCGTAACAGGGACAGTAGGCAATCAGCCCCAGCATTTT.

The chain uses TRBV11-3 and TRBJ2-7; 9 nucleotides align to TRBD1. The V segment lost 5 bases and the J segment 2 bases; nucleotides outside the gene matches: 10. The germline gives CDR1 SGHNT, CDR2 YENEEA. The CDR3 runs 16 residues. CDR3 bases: TGTGCCAGCAGCCCATCTGAGACAGGGGGGACCTACGAGCAGTACTTC. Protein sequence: CASSPSETGGTYEQYF.

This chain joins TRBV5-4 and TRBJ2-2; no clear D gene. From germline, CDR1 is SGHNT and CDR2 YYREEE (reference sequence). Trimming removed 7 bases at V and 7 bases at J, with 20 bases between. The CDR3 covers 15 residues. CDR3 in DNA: TGTGCCAGCGCCGACCCCAAGAAAATGGGCGGGGAGCTGTTTTTT. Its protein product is CASADPKKMGGELFF.

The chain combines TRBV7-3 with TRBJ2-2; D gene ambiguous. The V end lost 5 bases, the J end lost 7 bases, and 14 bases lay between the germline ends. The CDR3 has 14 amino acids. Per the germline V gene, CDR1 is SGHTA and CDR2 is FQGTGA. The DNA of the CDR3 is TGTGCCAGCAGCCAAGACCGCAGGAGCGGGGAGCTGTTTTTT. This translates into CASSQDRRSGELFF. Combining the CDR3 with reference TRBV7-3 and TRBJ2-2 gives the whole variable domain GAGVSQTPSNKVTEKGKYVELRCDPISGHTALYWYRQSLGQGPEFLIYFQGTGAADDSGLPNDRFFAVRPEGSVSTLKIQRTERGDSAVYLCASSQDRRSGELFFGEGSRLTVL.

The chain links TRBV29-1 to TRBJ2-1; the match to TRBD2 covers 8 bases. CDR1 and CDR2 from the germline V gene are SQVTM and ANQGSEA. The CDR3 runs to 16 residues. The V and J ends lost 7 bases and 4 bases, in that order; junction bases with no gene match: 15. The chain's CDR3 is CSALGAGGSVYNEQFF. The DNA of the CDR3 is TGCAGCGCCTTAGGGGCGGGAGGATCCGTTTACAATGAGCAGTTCTTC.

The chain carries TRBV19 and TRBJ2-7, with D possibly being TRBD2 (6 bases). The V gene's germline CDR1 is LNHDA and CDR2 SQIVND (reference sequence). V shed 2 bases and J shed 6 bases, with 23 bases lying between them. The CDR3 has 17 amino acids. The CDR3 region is CASSIRGSAGPPGEQYF. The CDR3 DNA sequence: TGTGCCAGTAGTATAAGGGGAAGTGCGGGGCCCCCGGGCGAGCAGTACTTC.